This T cell receptor (beta chain) was profiled in a study of blood T cell repertoires in COVID-19. Study at large: Sites across the United States, Italy and Spain contributed samples from acute and convalescent COVID-19. Sources were T cells, B-cell-depleted T cells, or PBMCs; the material itself was cDNA or gDNA.

The germline gives CDR1 SGHRS, CDR2 YFSETQ. V lost 4 bases, J lost 8 bases, and 8 bases stayed unmatched. There are 14 residues in the CDR3. As originally analysed: Reference gene primer amplification gave estimated nucleated cell counts. Assay used: immunoSEQ multiplex PCR; TCRdb lists only in-frame clones, some missing. That table is the source of V, J and clone size, and D and trimming were worked out from the DNA. The profile covers about 69,000 clones, with over 70% appearing a single time and 16% taken by the ten largest. The chain links TRBV5-1 to TRBJ1-1; 10 nucleotides agree with TRBD1. What was sequenced was peripheral blood. The clonotype was recovered from a man aged 55 to 70 with acute or convalescent COVID-19. The CDR3 loop is CASSKTGGEFEAFF. DNA for the CDR3: TGCGCCAGCAGCAAGACAGGGGGCGAATTCGAAGCTTTCTTT.